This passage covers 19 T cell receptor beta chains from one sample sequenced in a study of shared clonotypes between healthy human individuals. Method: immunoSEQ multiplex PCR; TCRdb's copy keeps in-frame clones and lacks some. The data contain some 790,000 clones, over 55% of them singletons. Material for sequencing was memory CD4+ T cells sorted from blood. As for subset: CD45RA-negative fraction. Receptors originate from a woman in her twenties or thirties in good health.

CDR3 sequence (DNA): TGTGCCAGCAGTCCCCAAGGGGGCTGGAACACTGAAGCTTTCTTT. It encodes CASSPQGGWNTEAFF. The chain recombines TRBV6-5 with TRBJ1-1, with TRBD1 identical over 7 bases. Per germline, CDR1 MNHEY and CDR2 SVGAGI. V dropped 5 bases and J dropped 1; count of bases not matched to a gene: 7. The CDR3 contains 15 residues.

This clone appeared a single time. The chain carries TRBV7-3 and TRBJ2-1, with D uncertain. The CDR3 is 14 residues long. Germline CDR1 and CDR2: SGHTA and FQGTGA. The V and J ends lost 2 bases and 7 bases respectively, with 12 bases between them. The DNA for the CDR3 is TGTGCCAGCAGCTTAGGATTTCCCCCGAATGAGCAGTTCTTC. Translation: CASSLGFPPNEQFF.

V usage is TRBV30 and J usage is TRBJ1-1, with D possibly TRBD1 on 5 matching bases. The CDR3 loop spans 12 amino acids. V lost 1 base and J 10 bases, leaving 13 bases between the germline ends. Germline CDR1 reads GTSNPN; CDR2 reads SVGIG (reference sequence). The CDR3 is CAWSGERGGAFF. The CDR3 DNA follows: TGTGCCTGGAGTGGGGAACGGGGGGGAGCTTTCTTT.

The CDR3 bases are TGTGCCAGCAGCTTAACGGGGGAAGGCTATGGCTACACCTTC. It codes for CASSLTGEGYGYTF. The chain joins TRBV13 to TRBJ1-2; the D gene is possibly TRBD1 (5 bases). From germline, CDR1 is PRHDT and CDR2 FYEKMQ (reference sequence). V gave up 2 bases and J gave up 4 bases, with 11 bases separating them. The CDR3 is 14 amino acids.

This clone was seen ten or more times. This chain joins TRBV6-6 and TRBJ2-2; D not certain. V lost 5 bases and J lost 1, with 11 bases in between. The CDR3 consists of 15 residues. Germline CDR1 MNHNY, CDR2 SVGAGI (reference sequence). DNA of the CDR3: TGTGCCAGCAGTCGGCCCGGGCGGAACACCGGGGAGCTGTTTTTT. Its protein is CASSRPGRNTGELFF.

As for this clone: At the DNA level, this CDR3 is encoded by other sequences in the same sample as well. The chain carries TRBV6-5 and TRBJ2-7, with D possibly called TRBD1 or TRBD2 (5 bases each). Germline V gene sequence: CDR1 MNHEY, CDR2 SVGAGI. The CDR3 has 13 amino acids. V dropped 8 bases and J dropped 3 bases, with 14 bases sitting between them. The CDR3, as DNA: TGTGCCAGCTCCCCGGGACGTCACTACGAGCAGTACTTC. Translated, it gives CASSPGRHYEQYF.

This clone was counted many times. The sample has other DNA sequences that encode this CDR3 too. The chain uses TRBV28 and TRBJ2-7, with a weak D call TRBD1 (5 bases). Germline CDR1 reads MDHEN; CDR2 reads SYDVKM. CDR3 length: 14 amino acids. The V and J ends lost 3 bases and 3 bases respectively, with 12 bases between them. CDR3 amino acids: CASSLVQGNYEQYF. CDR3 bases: TGTGCCAGCAGTTTGGTCCAGGGAAACTACGAGCAGTACTTC.

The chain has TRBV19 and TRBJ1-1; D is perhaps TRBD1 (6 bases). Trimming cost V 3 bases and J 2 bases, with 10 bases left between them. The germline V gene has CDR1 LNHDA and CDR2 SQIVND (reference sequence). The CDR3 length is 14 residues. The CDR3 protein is CASSIGTLNTEAFF. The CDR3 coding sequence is TGTGCCAGTAGTATTGGGACACTTAACACTGAAGCTTTCTTT. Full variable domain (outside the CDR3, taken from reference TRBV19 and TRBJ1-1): DGGITQSPKYLFRKEGQNVTLSCEQNLNHDAMYWYRQDPGQGLRLIYYSQIVNDFQKGDIAEGYSVSREKKESFPLTVTSAQKNPTAFYLCASSIGTLNTEAFFGQGTRLTVV.

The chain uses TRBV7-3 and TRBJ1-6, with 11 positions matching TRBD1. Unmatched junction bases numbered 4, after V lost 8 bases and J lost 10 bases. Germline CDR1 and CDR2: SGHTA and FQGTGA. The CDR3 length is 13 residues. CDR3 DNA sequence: TGTGCCAGCGGACAGGGGGCACGGTCACCCCTCCACTTT. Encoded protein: CASGQGARSPLHF.

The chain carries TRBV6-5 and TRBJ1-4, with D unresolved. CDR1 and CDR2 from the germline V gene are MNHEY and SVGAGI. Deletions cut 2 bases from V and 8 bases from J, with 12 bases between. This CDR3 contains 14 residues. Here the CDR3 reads CASSYRPGREKLFF. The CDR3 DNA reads TGTGCCAGCAGTTACCGGCCGGGGAGAGAAAAACTGTTTTTT.

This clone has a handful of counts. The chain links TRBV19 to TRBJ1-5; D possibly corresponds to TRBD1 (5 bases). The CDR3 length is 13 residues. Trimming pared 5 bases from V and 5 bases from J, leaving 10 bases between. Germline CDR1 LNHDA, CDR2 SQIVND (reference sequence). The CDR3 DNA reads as TGTGCCAGTAGTCGACAGAGAGATCAGCCCCAGCATTTT. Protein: CASSRQRDQPQHF.

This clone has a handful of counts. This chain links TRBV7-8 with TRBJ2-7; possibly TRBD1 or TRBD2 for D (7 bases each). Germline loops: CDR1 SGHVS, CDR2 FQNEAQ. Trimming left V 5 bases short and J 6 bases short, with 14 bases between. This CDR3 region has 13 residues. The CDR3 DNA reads TGTGCCAGCAGCCCAGGGGGGGGAGCCGAGCAGTACTTC. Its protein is CASSPGGGAEQYF. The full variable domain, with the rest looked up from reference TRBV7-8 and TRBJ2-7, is GAGVSQSPRYKVAKRGQDVALRCDPISGHVSLFWYQQALGQGPEFLTYFQNEAQLDKSGLPSDRFFAERPEGSVSTLKIQRTQQEDSAVYLCASSPGGGAEQYFGPGTRLTVT.

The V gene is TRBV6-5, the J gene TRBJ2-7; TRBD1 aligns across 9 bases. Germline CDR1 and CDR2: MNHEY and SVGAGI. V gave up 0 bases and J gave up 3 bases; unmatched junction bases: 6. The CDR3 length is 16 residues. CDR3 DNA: TGTGCCAGCAGTTACTCCCGCGGGACAGGGTTCTACGAGCAGTACTTC. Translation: CASSYSRGTGFYEQYF.

Here the CDR3 reads CASSLLPTTGGVGYTF. In DNA, the CDR3 is TGTGCCAGCAGTCTATTACCCACGACAGGGGGCGTTGGCTACACCTTC. The rearrangement joins TRBV28 to TRBJ1-2; 10 bases match TRBD1. This CDR3 contains 16 residues. Germline CDR1 MDHEN, CDR2 SYDVKM. Trimming removed 5 bases from V and 7 bases from J; junction bases left unmatched: 13.

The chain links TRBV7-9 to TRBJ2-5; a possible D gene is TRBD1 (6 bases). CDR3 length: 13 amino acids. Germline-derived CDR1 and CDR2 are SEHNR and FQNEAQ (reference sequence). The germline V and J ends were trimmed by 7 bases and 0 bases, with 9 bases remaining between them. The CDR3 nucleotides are TGTGCCAGCACCCGGGACAACCAAGAGACCCAGTACTTC. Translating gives CASTRDNQETQYF.

The CDR3 nucleotides read TGTGCCAGCAGTTTAGCTAGCGGGAGGTACGAGCAGTACTTC. Translated: CASSLASGRYEQYF. V usage is TRBV6-5 and J usage is TRBJ2-7; 11 nucleotides align to TRBD2. Germline loops: CDR1 MNHEY, CDR2 SVGAGI. With 4 bases clipped from V and 4 bases from J, the junction kept 3 bases outside the gene matches. The CDR3 spans 14 residues.

DNA for the CDR3: TGTGCCAGCAGTCGAGGCAAGGCCCCCCTGGGTGGCTACACCTTC. Translation gives CASSRGKAPLGGYTF. The chain joins TRBV6-5 to TRBJ1-2, with D unclear. CDR1 MNHEY and CDR2 SVGAGI come from the germline V gene. This CDR3 spans 15 amino acids. V lost 5 bases to trimming and J lost 7 bases, with 20 bases between them.

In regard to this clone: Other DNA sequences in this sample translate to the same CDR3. The CDR3 loop reads CASSLQGLYGYTF. The DNA of the CDR3 is TGTGCCAGCAGTCTTCAGGGCCTTTATGGCTACACCTTC. V and J are TRBV28 and TRBJ1-2, with a possible D match to TRBD1 (5 bases). With 5 bases removed from V and 5 bases from J, the gap between germline ends came to 12 bases. The germline gives CDR1 MDHEN, CDR2 SYDVKM. This CDR3 contains 13 residues.

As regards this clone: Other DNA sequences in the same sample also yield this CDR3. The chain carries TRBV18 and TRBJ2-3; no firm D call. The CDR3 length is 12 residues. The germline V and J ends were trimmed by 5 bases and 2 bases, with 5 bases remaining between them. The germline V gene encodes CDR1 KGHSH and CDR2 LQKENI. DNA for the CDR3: TGTGCCAGCTCAACCAACACAGATACGCAGTATTTT. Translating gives CASSTNTDTQYF.